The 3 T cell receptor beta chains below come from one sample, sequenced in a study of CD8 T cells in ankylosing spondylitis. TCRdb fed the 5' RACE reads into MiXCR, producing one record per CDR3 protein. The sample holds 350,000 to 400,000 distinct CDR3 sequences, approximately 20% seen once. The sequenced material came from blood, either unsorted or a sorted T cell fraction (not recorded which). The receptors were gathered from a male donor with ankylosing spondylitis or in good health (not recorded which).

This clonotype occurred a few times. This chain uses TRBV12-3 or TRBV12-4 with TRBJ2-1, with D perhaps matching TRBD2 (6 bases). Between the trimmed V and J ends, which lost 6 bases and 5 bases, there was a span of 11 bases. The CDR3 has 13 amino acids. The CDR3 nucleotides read TGTGCCAGCAGAGCGGGCCAGGACAATGAGCAGTTCTTC. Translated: CASRAGQDNEQFF.

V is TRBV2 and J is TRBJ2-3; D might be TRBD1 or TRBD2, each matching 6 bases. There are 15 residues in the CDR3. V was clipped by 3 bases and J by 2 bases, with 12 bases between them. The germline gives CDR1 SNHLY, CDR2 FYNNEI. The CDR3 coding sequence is TGTGCCAGCAGTGACAGGGGACTGCCCACAGATACGCAGTATTTT. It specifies CASSDRGLPTDTQYF.

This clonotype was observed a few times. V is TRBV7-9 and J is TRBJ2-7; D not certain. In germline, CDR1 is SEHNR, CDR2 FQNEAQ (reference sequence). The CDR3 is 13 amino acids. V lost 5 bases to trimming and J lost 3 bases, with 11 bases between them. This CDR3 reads CASSPAGYYEQYF. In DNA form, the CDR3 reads TGTGCCAGCAGCCCGGCCGGGTACTACGAGCAGTACTTC.